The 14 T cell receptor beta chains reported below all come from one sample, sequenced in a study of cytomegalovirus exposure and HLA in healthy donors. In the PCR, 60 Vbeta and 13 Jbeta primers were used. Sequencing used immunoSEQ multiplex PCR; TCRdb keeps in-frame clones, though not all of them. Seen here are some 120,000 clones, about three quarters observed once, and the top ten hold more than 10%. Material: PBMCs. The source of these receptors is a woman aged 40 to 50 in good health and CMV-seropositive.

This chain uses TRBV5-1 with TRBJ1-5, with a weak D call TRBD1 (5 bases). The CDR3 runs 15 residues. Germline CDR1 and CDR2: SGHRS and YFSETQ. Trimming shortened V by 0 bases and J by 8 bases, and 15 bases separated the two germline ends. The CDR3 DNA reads TGCGCCAGCAGCTTGGGCTACAGGAGTGGAGAGCCCCAGCATTTT. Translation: CASSLGYRSGEPQHF.

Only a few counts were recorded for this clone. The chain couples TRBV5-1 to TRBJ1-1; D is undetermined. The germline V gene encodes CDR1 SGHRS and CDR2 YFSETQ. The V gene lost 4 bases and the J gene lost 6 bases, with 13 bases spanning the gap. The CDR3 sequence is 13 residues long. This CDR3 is CASSRNASPEAFF. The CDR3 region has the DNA TGCGCCAGCAGCCGAAACGCGTCACCTGAAGCTTTCTTT.

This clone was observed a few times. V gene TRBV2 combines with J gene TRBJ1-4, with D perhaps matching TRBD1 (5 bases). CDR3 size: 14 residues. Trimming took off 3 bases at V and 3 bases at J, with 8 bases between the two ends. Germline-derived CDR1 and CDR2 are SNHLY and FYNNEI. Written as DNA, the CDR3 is TGTGCCAGCAGTGACAGCAGGGCTAATGAAAAACTGTTTTTT. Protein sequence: CASSDSRANEKLFF.

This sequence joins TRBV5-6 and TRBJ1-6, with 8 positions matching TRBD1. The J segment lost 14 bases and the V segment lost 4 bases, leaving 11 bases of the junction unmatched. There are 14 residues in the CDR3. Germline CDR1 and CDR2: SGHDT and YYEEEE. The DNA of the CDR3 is TGTGCCAGCAGCCCCCGGACAGGGACATCAACCCTCCACTTT. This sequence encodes CASSPRTGTSTLHF.

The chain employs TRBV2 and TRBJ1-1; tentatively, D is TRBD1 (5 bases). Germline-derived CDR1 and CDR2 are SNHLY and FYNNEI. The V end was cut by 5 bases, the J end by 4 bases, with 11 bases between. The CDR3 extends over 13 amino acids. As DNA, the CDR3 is TGTGCCAGCAGTAACAGGCTGGGCACTGAAGCTTTCTTT. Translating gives CASSNRLGTEAFF.

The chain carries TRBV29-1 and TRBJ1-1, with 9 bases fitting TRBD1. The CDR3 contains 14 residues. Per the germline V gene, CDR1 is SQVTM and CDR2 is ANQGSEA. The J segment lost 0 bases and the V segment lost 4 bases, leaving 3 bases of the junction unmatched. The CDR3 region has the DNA TGCAGCGTTGCTAGACAGGGGGTGAACACTGAAGCTTTCTTT. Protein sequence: CSVARQGVNTEAFF.

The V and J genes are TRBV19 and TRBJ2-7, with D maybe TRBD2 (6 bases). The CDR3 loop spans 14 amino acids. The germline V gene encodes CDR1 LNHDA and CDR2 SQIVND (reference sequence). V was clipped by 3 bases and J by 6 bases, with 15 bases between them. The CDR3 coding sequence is TGTGCCAGTAGTATGGGGACTGATCGACCCGAGCAGTACTTC. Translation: CASSMGTDRPEQYF.

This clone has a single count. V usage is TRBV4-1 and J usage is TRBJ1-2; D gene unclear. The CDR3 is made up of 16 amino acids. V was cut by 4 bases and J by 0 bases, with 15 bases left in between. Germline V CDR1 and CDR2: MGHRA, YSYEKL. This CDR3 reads CASSPQGRAANYGYTF. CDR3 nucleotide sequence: TGCGCCAGCAGCCCACAAGGGAGGGCAGCTAACTATGGCTACACCTTC.

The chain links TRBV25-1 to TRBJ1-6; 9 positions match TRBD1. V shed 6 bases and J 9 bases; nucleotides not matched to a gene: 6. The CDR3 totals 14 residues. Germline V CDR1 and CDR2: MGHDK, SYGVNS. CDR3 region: CASRKTGGGSPLHF. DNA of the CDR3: TGTGCCAGCAGGAAGACAGGGGGAGGTTCACCCCTCCACTTT.

CDR3 nucleotides: TGCGCCAGTACCGGGACTAGCGGATCCTACGAGCAGTACTTC. It yields the protein CASTGTSGSYEQYF. The rearrangement links TRBV5-1 to TRBJ2-7, with 11 bases that match TRBD2. Looked up from germline, CDR1 is SGHRS and CDR2 is YFSETQ. The CDR3 totals 14 residues. The junction had 5 bases not matched to a gene; V was cut back by 8 bases and J by 1 base.

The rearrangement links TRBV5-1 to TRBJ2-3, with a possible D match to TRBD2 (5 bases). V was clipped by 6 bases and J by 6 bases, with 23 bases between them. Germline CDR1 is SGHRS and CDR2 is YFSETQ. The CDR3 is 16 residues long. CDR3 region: CASTLRLPTRPDTQYF. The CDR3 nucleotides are TGCGCCAGCACCTTACGACTCCCCACTAGACCGGATACGCAGTATTTT.

The CDR3 DNA reads TGTGCCTGGAGTGGGACAGGGGGAATCTACGAGCAGTACTTC. Translated, it gives CAWSGTGGIYEQYF. The chain joins TRBV30 to TRBJ2-7, with 10 bases that match TRBD1. J was trimmed by 3 bases and V by 1 base; bases with no gene match: 3. Germline CDR1 is GTSNPN and CDR2 is SVGIG (reference sequence). The CDR3 length is 14 residues.

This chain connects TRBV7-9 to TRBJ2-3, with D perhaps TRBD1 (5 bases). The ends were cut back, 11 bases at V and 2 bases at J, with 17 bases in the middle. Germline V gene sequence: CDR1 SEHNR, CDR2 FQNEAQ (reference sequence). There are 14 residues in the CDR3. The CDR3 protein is CAQQTEGLTDTQYF. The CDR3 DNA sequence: TGTGCCCAGCAGACAGAAGGGCTCACAGATACGCAGTATTTT.

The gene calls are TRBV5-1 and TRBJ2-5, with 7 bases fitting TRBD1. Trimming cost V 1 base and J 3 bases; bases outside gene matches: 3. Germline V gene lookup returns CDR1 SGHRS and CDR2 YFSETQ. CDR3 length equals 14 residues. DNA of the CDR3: TGCGCCAGCAGCTTGATAGGGGGCGAAGAGACCCAGTACTTC. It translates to CASSLIGGEETQYF. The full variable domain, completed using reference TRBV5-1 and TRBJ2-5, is KAGVTQTPRYLIKTRGQQVTLSCSPISGHRSVSWYQQTPGQGLQFLFEYFSETQRNKGNFPGRFSGRQFSNSRSEMNVSTLELGDSALYLCASSLIGGEETQYFGPGTRLLVL.